This entry lists 2 T cell receptor beta chains sequenced from one sample in a study of cytomegalovirus exposure and HLA in healthy donors. The PCR used 60 Vbeta and 13 Jbeta primers. Method: immunoSEQ multiplex PCR; TCRdb's copy keeps in-frame clones and lacks some. The profile shows 200,000 or so clones, roughly 90% of them singletons. Sequencing was performed on PBMCs. Receptors were obtained from a girl under three years old in good health and CMV-seronegative.

The V gene is TRBV5-1, the J gene TRBJ2-5, with 8 bases matching TRBD2. Germline assignment: CDR1 SGHRS and CDR2 YFSETQ. Germline trimming cut 4 bases from V and 0 bases from J; bases unmatched to any gene: 17. This CDR3 has 19 residues. The CDR3 sequence: CASSPHPVAGIPYQETQYF. The CDR3 DNA is TGCGCCAGCAGCCCCCATCCGGTAGCGGGGATCCCGTACCAAGAGACCCAGTACTTC.

The V call is TRBV9, the J call TRBJ1-5, with 10 nucleotides matching TRBD1. CDR1 is SGDLS and CDR2 is YYNGEE in the germline V gene. V trimming: 2 bases; J trimming: 7 bases; junction bases outside the gene matches: 3. CDR3 size: 14 residues. CDR3: CASSVGQGEQPQHF. The CDR3 nucleotides read TGTGCCAGCAGCGTCGGACAGGGGGAACAGCCCCAGCATTTT.